The clone carrying this TCR beta chain was observed at least ten times. The sample is drawn from a study of T cells after yellow fever vaccination. Study summary: The fractions with low cell numbers were processed using SMART-Seq v4 Ultra Low Input.

Deletions cut 3 bases from V and 3 bases from J, with 6 bases between. Per the germline V gene, CDR1 is SNHLY and CDR2 is FYNNEI. The CDR3 runs 12 residues. They built TCR cDNA with 5'RACE template switching, a step that put in a universal primer site and UMIs. TCRdb reprocessed the 5' RACE reads via MiXCR and lists one record per CDR3 protein. Among about 320,000 distinct CDR3 sequences listed, roughly 10% were seen once. Sample: CD4+ T cells sorted from PBMCs, taken 45 days after the yellow fever booster vaccination. The receptor comes from a man between 18 and 35 years old who received the YFV17D yellow fever vaccine. The chain combines TRBV2 with TRBJ2-7, with unresolved D. The CDR3 bases are TGTGCCAGCAGTGATGCCGGCTACGAGCAGTACTTC. Amino acid sequence: CASSDAGYEQYF. Full variable domain (outside the CDR3, taken from reference TRBV2 and TRBJ2-7): EPEVTQTPSHQVTQMGQEVILRCVPISNHLYFYWYRQILGQKVEFLVSFYNNEISEKSEIFDDQFSVERPDGSNFTLKIRSTKLEDSAMYFCASSDAGYEQYFGPGTRLTVT.